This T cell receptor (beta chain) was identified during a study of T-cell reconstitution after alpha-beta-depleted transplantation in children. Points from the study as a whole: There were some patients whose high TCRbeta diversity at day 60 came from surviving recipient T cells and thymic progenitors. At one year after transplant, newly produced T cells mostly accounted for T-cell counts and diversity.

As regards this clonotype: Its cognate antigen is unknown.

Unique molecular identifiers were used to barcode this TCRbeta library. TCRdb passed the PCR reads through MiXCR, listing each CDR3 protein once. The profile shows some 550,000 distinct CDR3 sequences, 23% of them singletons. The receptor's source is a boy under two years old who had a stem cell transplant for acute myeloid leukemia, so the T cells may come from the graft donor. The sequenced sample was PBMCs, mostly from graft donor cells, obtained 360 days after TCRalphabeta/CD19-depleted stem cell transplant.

CDR3 DNA: TGTGCCAGCAGTTACTCCGCGGTATCAGGAGAGACCCAGTACTTC. Residues: CASSYSAVSGETQYF. The chain uses TRBV6-5 and TRBJ2-5, with D unclear. This CDR3 comprises 15 residues. Deletions cut 0 bases from V and 4 bases from J, with 12 bases between. Germline CDR1 reads MNHEY; CDR2 reads SVGAGI.